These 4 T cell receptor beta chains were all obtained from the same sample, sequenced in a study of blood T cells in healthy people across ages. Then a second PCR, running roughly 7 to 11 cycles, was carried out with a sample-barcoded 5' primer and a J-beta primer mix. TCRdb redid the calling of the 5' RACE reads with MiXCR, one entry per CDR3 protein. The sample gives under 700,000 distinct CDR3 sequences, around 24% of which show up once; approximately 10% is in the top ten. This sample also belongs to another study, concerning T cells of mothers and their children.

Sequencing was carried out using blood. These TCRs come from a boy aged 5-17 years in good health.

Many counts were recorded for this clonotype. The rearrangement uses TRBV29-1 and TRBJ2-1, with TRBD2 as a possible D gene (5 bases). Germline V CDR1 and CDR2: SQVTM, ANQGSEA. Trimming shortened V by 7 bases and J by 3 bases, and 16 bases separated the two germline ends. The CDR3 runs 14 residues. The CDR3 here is CSANGVGIYNEQFF. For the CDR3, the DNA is TGCAGCGCGAACGGGGTGGGTATCTACAATGAGCAGTTCTTC.

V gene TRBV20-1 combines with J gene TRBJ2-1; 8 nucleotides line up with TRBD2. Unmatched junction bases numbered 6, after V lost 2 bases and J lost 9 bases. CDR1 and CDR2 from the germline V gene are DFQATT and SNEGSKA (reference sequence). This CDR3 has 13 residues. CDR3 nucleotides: TGCAGTGCTAGAACCCCCGGGACTAGTGAGCAGTTCTTC. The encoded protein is CSARTPGTSEQFF.

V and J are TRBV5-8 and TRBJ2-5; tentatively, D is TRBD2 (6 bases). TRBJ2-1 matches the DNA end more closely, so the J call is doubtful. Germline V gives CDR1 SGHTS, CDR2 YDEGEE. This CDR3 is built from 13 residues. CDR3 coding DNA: TGTGCCAGCAGCTTCGGCGGGATGAATGAGCAGTTCTTC. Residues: CASSFGGMNEQFF.

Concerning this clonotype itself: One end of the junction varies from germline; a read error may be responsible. The CDR3 nucleotides read TGCACCAGCAGCTTGGCTGGTTCTTTTGGGGAAAGTGGCGAGCAGTACTTC. Translating it yields CTSSLAGSFGESGEQYF. The chain uses TRBV5-1 and TRBJ2-5; D gene uncertain. TRBJ2-7 explains the end of the DNA better; the J call may be wrong. CDR1 and CDR2 from the germline V gene are SGHRS and YFSETQ. The CDR3 runs to 17 residues.